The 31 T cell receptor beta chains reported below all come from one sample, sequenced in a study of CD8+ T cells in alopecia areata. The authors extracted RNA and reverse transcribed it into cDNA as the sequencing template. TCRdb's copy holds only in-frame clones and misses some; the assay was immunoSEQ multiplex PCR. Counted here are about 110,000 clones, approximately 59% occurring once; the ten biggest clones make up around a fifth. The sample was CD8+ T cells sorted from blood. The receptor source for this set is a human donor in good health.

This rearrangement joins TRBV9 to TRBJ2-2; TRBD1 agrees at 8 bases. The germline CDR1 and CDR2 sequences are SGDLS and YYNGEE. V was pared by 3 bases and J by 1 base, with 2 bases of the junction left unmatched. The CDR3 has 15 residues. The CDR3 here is CASSAGQGNTGELFF. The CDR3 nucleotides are TGTGCCAGCAGCGCTGGACAGGGGAACACCGGGGAGCTGTTTTTT. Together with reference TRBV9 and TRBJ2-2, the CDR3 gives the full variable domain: DSGVTQTPKHLITATGQRVTLRCSPRSGDLSVYWYQQSLDQGLQFLIQYYNGEERAKGNILERFSAQQFPDLHSELNLSSLELGDSALYFCASSAGQGNTGELFFGEGSRLTVL.

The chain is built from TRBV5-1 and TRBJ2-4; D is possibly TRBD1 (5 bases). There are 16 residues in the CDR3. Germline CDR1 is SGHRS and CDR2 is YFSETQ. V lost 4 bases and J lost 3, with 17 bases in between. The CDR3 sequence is CASSPSQGYGKNIQYF. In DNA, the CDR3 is TGCGCCAGCAGCCCATCCCAGGGTTACGGCAAAAACATTCAGTACTTC.

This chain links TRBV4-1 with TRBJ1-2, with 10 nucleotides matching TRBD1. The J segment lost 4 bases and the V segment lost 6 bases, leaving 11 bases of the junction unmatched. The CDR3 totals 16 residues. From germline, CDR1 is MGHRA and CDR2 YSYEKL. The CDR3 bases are TGCGCCAGCAGTGAAGCCACGGGACAGGGGTTCTATGGCTACACCTTC. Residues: CASSEATGQGFYGYTF.

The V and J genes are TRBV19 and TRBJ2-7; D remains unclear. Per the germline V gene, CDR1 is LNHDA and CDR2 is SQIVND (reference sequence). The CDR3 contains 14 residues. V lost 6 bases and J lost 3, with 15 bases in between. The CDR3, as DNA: TGTGCCAGTAGCAACCCTCCTACCCTCTACGAGCAGTACTTC. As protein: CASSNPPTLYEQYF.

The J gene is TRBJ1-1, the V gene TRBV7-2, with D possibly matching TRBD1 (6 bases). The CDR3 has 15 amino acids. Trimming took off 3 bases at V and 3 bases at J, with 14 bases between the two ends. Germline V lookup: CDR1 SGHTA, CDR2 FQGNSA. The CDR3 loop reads CASSFARGAYTEAFF. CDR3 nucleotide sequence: TGTGCCAGCAGCTTTGCCAGGGGAGCGTACACTGAAGCTTTCTTT. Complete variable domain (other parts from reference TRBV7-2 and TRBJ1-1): GAGVSQSPSNKVTEKGKDVELRCDPISGHTALYWYRQSLGQGLEFLIYFQGNSAPDKSGLPSDRFSAERTGGSVSTLTIQRTQQEDSAVYLCASSFARGAYTEAFFGQGTRLTVV.

The CDR3 DNA sequence: TGTGCCAGCAGCCGGACAGGCATGAACACTGAAGCTTTCTTT. Residues: CASSRTGMNTEAFF. This chain links TRBV7-9 with TRBJ1-1; 7 bases match TRBD1. The CDR3 has 14 amino acids. V was pared by 5 bases and J by 0 bases, with 3 bases of the junction left unmatched. CDR1 is SEHNR, CDR2 FQNEAQ, per germline (reference sequence). Complete variable domain (other parts from reference TRBV7-9 and TRBJ1-1): DTGVSQNPRHKITKRGQNVTFRCDPISEHNRLYWYRQTLGQGPEFLTYFQNEAQLEKSRLLSDRFSAERPKGSFSTLEIQRTEQGDSAMYLCASSRTGMNTEAFFGQGTRLTVV.

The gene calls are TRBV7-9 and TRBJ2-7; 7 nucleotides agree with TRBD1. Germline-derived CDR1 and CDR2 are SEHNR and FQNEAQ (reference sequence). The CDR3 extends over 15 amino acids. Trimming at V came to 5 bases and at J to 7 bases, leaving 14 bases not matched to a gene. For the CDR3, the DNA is TGTGCCAGCAGCCCTTCGACGGGGACCAGGGGGGAGCAGTACTTC. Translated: CASSPSTGTRGEQYF.

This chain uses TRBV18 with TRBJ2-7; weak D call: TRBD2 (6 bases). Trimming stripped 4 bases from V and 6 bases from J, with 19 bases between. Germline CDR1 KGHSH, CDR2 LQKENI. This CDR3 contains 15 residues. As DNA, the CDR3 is TGTGCCAGCTCACGCGGCGCCCGGGGGACTGGCGAGCAGTACTTC. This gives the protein CASSRGARGTGEQYF.

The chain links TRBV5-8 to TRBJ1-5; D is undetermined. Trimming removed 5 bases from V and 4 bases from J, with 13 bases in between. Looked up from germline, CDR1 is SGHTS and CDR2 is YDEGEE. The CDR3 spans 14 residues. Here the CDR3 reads CASRWEGGNQPQHF. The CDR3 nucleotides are TGTGCCAGCAGATGGGAGGGAGGAAATCAGCCCCAGCATTTT.

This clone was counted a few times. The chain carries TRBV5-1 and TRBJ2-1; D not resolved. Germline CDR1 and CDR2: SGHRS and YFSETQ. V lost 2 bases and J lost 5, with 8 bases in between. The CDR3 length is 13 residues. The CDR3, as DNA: TGCGCCAGCAGCTTTTCCCCGAACAATGAGCAGTTCTTC. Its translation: CASSFSPNNEQFF.

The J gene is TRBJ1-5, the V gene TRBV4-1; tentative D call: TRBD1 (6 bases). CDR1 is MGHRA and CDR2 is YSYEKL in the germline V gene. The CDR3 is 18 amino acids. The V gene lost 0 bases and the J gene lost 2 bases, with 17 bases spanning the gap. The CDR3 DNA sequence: TGCGCCAGCAGCCAAGATGAGGACAGCCGGCGAGGCAATCAGCCCCAGCATTTT. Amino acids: CASSQDEDSRRGNQPQHF.

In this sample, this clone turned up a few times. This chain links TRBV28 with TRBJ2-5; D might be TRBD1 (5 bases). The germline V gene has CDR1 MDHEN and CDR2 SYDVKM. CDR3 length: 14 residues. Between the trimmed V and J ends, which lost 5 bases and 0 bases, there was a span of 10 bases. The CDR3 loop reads CASSIQTDQETQYF. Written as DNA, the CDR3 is TGTGCCAGCAGTATTCAGACAGACCAAGAGACCCAGTACTTC.

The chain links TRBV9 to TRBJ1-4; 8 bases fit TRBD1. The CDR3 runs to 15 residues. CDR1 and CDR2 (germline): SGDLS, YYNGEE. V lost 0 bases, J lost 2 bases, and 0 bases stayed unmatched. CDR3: CASSVGQGTNEKLFF. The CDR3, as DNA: TGTGCCAGCAGCGTAGGACAGGGGACTAATGAAAAACTGTTTTTT.

Here the CDR3 DNA reads TGTGCCAGCAGCTTTGGGGGGCTCGGGACTGAAGCTTTCTTT. The encoded protein is CASSFGGLGTEAFF. The chain carries TRBV7-9 and TRBJ1-1, with a tentative D call TRBD1 (6 bases). V shed 3 bases and J shed 5 bases, with 13 bases lying between them. The CDR3 has 14 residues. CDR1 and CDR2 from the germline V gene are SEHNR and FQNEAQ (reference sequence).

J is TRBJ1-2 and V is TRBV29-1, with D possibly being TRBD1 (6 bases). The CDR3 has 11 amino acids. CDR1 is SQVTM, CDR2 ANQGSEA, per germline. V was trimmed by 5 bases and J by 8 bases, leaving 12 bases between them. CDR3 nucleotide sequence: TGCAGCGTTCTGGGGGCGATGGGCTACACCTTC. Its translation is CSVLGAMGYTF.

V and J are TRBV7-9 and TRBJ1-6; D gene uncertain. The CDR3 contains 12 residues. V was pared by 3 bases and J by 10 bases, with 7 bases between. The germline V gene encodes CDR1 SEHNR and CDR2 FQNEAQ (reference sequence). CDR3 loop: CASSLGYSPLHF. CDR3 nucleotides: TGTGCCAGCAGCTTGGGTTACTCACCCCTCCACTTT.

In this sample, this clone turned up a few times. The CDR3 DNA follows: TGTGCCAGCTCACGGGGGGGACAGAGCTCCTACAATGAGCAGTTCTTC. Its protein is CASSRGGQSSYNEQFF. The genes are TRBV18 and TRBJ2-1; TRBD1 or TRBD2 may be the D gene (7 bases each). V lost 4 bases, J lost 0 bases, and 13 bases lay in between. CDR1 is KGHSH and CDR2 is LQKENI in the germline V gene. The CDR3 consists of 16 residues.

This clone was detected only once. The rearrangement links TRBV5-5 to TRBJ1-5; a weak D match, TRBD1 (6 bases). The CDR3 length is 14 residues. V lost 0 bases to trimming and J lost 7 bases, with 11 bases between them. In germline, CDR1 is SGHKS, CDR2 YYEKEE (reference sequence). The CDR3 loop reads CASSLVGGAQPQHF. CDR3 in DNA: TGTGCCAGCAGCTTGGTTGGGGGCGCGCAGCCCCAGCATTTT.

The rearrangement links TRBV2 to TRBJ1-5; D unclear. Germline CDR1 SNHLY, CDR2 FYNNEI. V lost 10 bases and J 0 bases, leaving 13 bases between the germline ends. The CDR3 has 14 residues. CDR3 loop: CATGYVNSNQPQHF. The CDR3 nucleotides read TGTGCCACCGGATATGTTAATAGCAATCAGCCCCAGCATTTT.

The CDR3 here is CASSLVTTEAFF. The CDR3 DNA reads TGTGCCAGCAGCCTGGTGACGACTGAAGCTTTCTTT. The chain has TRBV11-1 and TRBJ1-1, with D uncertain. V was clipped by 5 bases and J by 5 bases, with 9 bases between them. CDR3 length equals 12 residues. Germline V lookup: CDR1 SGHAT, CDR2 FQDESV (reference sequence).

The CDR3 loop reads CASSLARDRGSTEAFF. The CDR3 nucleotides read TGTGCCAGCAGCTTAGCCCGGGACAGGGGTAGTACTGAAGCTTTCTTT. The chain employs TRBV7-8 and TRBJ1-1; 10 positions agree with TRBD1. The CDR3 sequence is 16 residues long. Trimming took 0 bases from V and 5 from J; bases not matched to a gene: 6. Germline loops: CDR1 SGHVS, CDR2 FQNEAQ.

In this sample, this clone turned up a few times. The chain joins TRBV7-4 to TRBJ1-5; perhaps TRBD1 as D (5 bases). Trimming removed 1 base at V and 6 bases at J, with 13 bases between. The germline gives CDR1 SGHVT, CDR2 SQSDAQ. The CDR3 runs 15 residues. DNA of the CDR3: TGTGCCAGCAGCTTAGGTCGGCATGGGGGTCAGCCCCAGCATTTT. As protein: CASSLGRHGGQPQHF.

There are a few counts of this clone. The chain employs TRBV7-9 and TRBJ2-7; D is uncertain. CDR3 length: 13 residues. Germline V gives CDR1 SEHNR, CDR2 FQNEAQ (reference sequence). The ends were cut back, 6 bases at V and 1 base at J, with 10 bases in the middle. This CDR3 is CASSGRPSYEQYF. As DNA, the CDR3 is TGTGCCAGCAGTGGCAGGCCTTCCTACGAGCAGTACTTC.

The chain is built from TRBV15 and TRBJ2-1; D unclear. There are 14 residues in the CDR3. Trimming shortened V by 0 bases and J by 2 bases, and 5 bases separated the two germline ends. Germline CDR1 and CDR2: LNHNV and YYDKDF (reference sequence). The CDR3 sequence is CATSRDQTYNEQFF. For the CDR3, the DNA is TGTGCCACCAGCAGAGACCAAACCTACAATGAGCAGTTCTTC.

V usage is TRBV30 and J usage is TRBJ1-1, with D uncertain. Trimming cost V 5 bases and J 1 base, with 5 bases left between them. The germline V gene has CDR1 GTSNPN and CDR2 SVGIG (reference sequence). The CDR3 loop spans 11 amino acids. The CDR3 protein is CAWVKNTEAFF. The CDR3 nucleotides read TGTGCCTGGGTGAAGAACACTGAAGCTTTCTTT.

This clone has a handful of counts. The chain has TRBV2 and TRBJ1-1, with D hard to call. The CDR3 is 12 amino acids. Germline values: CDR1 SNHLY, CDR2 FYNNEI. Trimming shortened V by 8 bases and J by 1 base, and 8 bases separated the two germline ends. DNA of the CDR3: TGTGCCAGCCGGAACTGGAACACTGAAGCTTTCTTT. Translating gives CASRNWNTEAFF.

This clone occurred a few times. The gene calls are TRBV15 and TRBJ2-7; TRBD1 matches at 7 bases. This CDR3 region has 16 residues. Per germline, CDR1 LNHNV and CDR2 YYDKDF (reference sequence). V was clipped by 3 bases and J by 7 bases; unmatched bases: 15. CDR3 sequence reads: CATSSKRDSHAGEQYF. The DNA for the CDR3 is TGTGCCACCAGCAGCAAAAGGGACAGCCACGCTGGGGAGCAGTACTTC.

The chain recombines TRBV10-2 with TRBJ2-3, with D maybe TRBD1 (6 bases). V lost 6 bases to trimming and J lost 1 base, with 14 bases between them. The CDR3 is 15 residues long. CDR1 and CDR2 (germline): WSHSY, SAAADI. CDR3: CASRPDSPRTDTQYF. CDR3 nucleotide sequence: TGCGCCAGCAGGCCGGACAGTCCCCGCACAGATACGCAGTATTTT.

In DNA form, the CDR3 reads TGTGCCAGCCTGAGTGGGGAGGCCGGGACAAGGGGTACGCAGTATTTT. Protein product: CASLSGEAGTRGTQYF. This chain links TRBV6-6 with TRBJ2-3; tentatively, D is TRBD1 or TRBD2 (6 bases each). This CDR3 region has 16 residues. Looked up from germline, CDR1 is MNHNY and CDR2 is SVGAGI (reference sequence). V was pared by 8 bases and J by 8 bases, with 26 bases between.

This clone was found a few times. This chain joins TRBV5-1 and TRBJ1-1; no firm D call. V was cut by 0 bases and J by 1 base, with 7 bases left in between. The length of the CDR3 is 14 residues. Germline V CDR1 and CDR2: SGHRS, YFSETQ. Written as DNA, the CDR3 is TGCGCCAGCAGCTTGGACCAAACGAACACTGAAGCTTTCTTT. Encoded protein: CASSLDQTNTEAFF.

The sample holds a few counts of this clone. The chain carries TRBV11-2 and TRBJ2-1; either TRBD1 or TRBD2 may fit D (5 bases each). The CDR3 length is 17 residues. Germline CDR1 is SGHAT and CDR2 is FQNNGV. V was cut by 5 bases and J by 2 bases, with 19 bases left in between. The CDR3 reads CASSPYLMGVPYNEQFF. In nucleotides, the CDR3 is TGTGCCAGCAGCCCATACCTTATGGGGGTGCCCTACAATGAGCAGTTCTTC. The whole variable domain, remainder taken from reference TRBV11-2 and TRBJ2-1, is EAGVAQSPRYKIIEKRQSVAFWCNPISGHATLYWYQQILGQGPKLLIQFQNNGVVDDSQLPKDRFSAERLKGVDSTLKIQPAKLEDSAVYLCASSPYLMGVPYNEQFFGPGTRLTVL.